A single sample gave rise to the 2 T cell receptor beta chains below, sequenced in a study of T cells in Graves' hyperthyroidism and ophthalmopathy. TCR beta CDR3 regions were amplified from RNA. Researchers ran a first-round RT-PCR on the TCR CDR3 using the HTBI primer set. TCRdb re-called the multiplex PCR reads with MiXCR, one entry per CDR3 protein. The sample has some 560,000 distinct CDR3 sequences, 15% to 19% seen once; the top ten hold about 7%. Material: blood. Receptors were obtained from a woman under 40 with Graves' hyperthyroidism.

The chain uses TRBV6-1 and TRBJ1-1; D perhaps matches TRBD1 (5 bases). Germline CDR1 MNHNS, CDR2 SASEGT. The CDR3 length is 14 residues. V lost 0 bases and J lost 5, with 10 bases in between. The CDR3 bases are TGTGCCAGCAGTGAAGCGCGGGGGAGGACTGAAGCTTTCTTT. Encoded protein: CASSEARGRTEAFF.

V and J are TRBV19 and TRBJ2-1, with TRBD2 as a possible D gene (6 bases). The CDR3 is made up of 14 amino acids. Trimming removed 5 bases at V and 5 bases at J, with 13 bases between. Per the germline V gene, CDR1 is LNHDA and CDR2 is SQIVND (reference sequence). CDR3 DNA: TGTGCCAGTAGTCGGCTAGCGTTAGACAATGAGCAGTTCTTC. Its translation: CASSRLALDNEQFF. Full variable domain (rest looked up from reference TRBV19 and TRBJ2-1): DGGITQSPKYLFRKEGQNVTLSCEQNLNHDAMYWYRQDPGQGLRLIYYSQIVNDFQKGDIAEGYSVSREKKESFPLTVTSAQKNPTAFYLCASSRLALDNEQFFGPGTRLTVL.